What follows describes a single TCR beta chain. The data stem from a study of shared clonotypes between healthy human individuals. The CDR3 extends over 15 amino acids. V was pared by 0 bases and J by 6 bases, with 15 bases between. The germline V gene has CDR1 MNHEY and CDR2 SVGAGI. As defined, naive CD8 cells were CD45RO-negative and positively selected for CCR7, with terminally differentiated effector memory CD45RA+ cells excluded. The donors were adults (healthy and HIV-negative) with no recent acute infections or vaccinations. Authors' methods: Filtering was not the same, since immunoSEQ gave junction-only sequences without quality scores. Sequenced by immunoSEQ multiplex PCR; TCRdb stores in-frame clones only, minus some. V and J calls and clone size are given by that table; D and trimming were obtained from the DNA. The sample lists just over 2,000,000 clones; approximately 94% were seen once.

The sample consisted of naive CD8+ T cells sorted from blood. This TCR was recovered from a man aged 18 to 30 in good health. The chain uses TRBV6-5 and TRBJ2-7; possible D gene TRBD1, 6 bases. This CDR3 is CASSYSNGAGVEQYF. The CDR3 DNA sequence: TGTGCCAGCAGTTACTCGAATGGCGCAGGGGTCGAGCAGTACTTC.